These T cell receptor beta chains were read from a single sample in a study of T cell changes during pregnancy in multiple sclerosis. This table comes from immunoSEQ multiplex PCR, and its TCRdb copy is limited to in-frame clones, with some not included. This sample has 8,500 to 13,000 clones; 85% to 90% occur once, and the top ten carry 5.1%. Sequencing was performed on CD8+ T cells from peripheral blood mononuclear cells, taken in the first trimester of pregnancy. All receptors derive from a female donor in good health, enrolled as a control in a pregnancy study. The conserved cysteine and the conserved F or W are not part of the CDR3 here. The order of the fields is CDR3 protein, V gene, J gene, clone size. The listing skips clone size in some rows; elsewhere it reads once, few, many or a size class.

CDR3aa: AWGPERFRDSFWDTEAF
v_gene: TRBV30
j_gene: TRBJ1-1
abundance: -

CDR3aa: ASSGGAGEQY
v_gene: TRBV27
j_gene: TRBJ2-7
abundance: -

CDR3aa: AWAREGGYT
v_gene: TRBV30
j_gene: TRBJ1-2
abundance: -

CDR3aa: ASSWMDVNGGNQETQY
v_gene: TRBV19
j_gene: TRBJ2-5
abundance: -

CDR3aa: ASSLEKRDTIY
v_gene: TRBV7-2
j_gene: TRBJ1-3
abundance: -

CDR3aa: ASSEYETEAF
v_gene: TRBV25-1
j_gene: TRBJ1-1
abundance: -

CDR3aa: ASSLSTGMNTEAF
v_gene: TRBV13
j_gene: TRBJ1-1
abundance: -

CDR3aa: ASSLWEGTYGYT
v_gene: TRBV5-6
j_gene: TRBJ1-2
abundance: -

CDR3aa: ASSQGIGDMNTEAF
v_gene: TRBV4-2
j_gene: TRBJ1-1
abundance: once

CDR3aa: ASSPVRDRGYEQY
v_gene: TRBV6-5
j_gene: TRBJ2-7
abundance: -

CDR3aa: ASSYSGTGDTIY
v_gene: TRBV6-5
j_gene: TRBJ1-3
abundance: -

CDR3aa: SVEGTLAKNIQY
v_gene: TRBV29-1
j_gene: TRBJ2-4
abundance: -

CDR3aa: ASSQRTGSGYGYT
v_gene: TRBV4-1
j_gene: TRBJ1-2
abundance: few

CDR3aa: ASSAGGSGPYNEQF
v_gene: TRBV25-1
j_gene: TRBJ2-1
abundance: -

CDR3aa: ASSQEIASGPRHTQY
v_gene: TRBV4-2
j_gene: TRBJ2-3
abundance: large

CDR3aa: ASSPRPSYGYT
v_gene: TRBV14
j_gene: TRBJ1-2
abundance: -

CDR3aa: ASSLSGGSSYNEQF
v_gene: TRBV5-5
j_gene: TRBJ2-1
abundance: -

CDR3aa: ASSDSRDDGGQMKKLF
v_gene: TRBV9
j_gene: TRBJ1-4
abundance: -

CDR3aa: AWSMGVGSEAF
v_gene: TRBV30
j_gene: TRBJ1-1
abundance: few

CDR3aa: ASSVGGQGGQPQH
v_gene: TRBV9
j_gene: TRBJ1-5
abundance: -

CDR3aa: ASSGPSQGRPGNTIY
v_gene: TRBV9
j_gene: TRBJ1-3
abundance: -

CDR3aa: ASSQRQGLTVTEAF
v_gene: TRBV4-3
j_gene: TRBJ1-1
abundance: -

CDR3aa: ASSRQGSTDTQY
v_gene: TRBV5-1
j_gene: TRBJ2-3
abundance: -

CDR3aa: ASSQRVTQGAEEKLF
v_gene: TRBV4-3
j_gene: TRBJ1-4
abundance: -

CDR3aa: ASSAGTAPTNYGYT
v_gene: TRBV9
j_gene: TRBJ1-2
abundance: -

CDR3aa: ASGSPTVTGTEAF
v_gene: TRBV12-5
j_gene: TRBJ1-1
abundance: -

CDR3aa: ASRDQGGFGEQY
v_gene: TRBV25-1
j_gene: TRBJ2-7
abundance: few

CDR3aa: TSRGRGAPGELF
v_gene: TRBV1
j_gene: TRBJ2-2
abundance: few

CDR3aa: ASSPLQGAYGYT
v_gene: TRBV27
j_gene: TRBJ1-2
abundance: -

CDR3aa: AWGTGTGYNSPLH
v_gene: TRBV30
j_gene: TRBJ1-6
abundance: -

CDR3aa: ASSPPAGDTGELF
v_gene: TRBV7-9
j_gene: TRBJ2-2
abundance: -

CDR3aa: ASRPSGGPDTQY
v_gene: TRBV7-2
j_gene: TRBJ2-3
abundance: -

CDR3aa: ASNPGVSSYNSPLH
v_gene: TRBV6-6
j_gene: TRBJ1-6
abundance: -

CDR3aa: ASHTLNTEAF
v_gene: TRBV2
j_gene: TRBJ1-1
abundance: -

CDR3aa: ASSLESGTGGSPLH
v_gene: TRBV4-3
j_gene: TRBJ1-6
abundance: -

CDR3aa: ASSSRPGSFSLNYGYT
v_gene: TRBV27
j_gene: TRBJ1-2
abundance: -

CDR3aa: ASSDSSGYNEQF
v_gene: TRBV6-4
j_gene: TRBJ2-1
abundance: -

CDR3aa: ASSLMDSPDNEQF
v_gene: TRBV5-6
j_gene: TRBJ2-1
abundance: -

CDR3aa: ASSLYLGAHSGNTIY
v_gene: TRBV7-2
j_gene: TRBJ1-3
abundance: -

CDR3aa: SVDDGGDRGRPGNTIY
v_gene: TRBV29-1
j_gene: TRBJ1-3
abundance: -

CDR3aa: ASSQTPGELPNSPLH
v_gene: TRBV4-3
j_gene: TRBJ1-6
abundance: -

CDR3aa: AWSATGTGEEQY
v_gene: TRBV30
j_gene: TRBJ2-7
abundance: -

CDR3aa: ASSLEGGGDTQY
v_gene: TRBV5-6
j_gene: TRBJ2-3
abundance: -

CDR3aa: ASSESTGANTEAF
v_gene: TRBV25-1
j_gene: TRBJ1-1
abundance: -

CDR3aa: AWSGTGVAGYT
v_gene: TRBV30
j_gene: TRBJ1-2
abundance: -

CDR3aa: ASSYSEGFNEKLF
v_gene: TRBV6-5
j_gene: TRBJ1-4
abundance: -

CDR3aa: ATSRYPGQGQPQH
v_gene: TRBV15
j_gene: TRBJ1-5
abundance: -

CDR3aa: SVMLGTGFGYT
v_gene: TRBV29-1
j_gene: TRBJ1-2
abundance: -

CDR3aa: ASSFVLGSLTDTQY
v_gene: TRBV7-2
j_gene: TRBJ2-3
abundance: -